This T cell receptor beta chain was profiled in a study of breast tumors, draining lymph nodes, adjacent tissues. This clonotype is medium-sized. A single record per CDR3 protein comes from TCRdb applying MiXCR to the multiplex PCR reads. The data contain approximately 12,000 distinct CDR3 sequences, 35% to 40% of them seen just once; the ten biggest clones take up 14% to 15%. Sequences were obtained from breast tumor tissue. The sequence derives from a female donor with breast cancer. Some clones in this sample may be carry-over from other donors' samples.

This CDR3 reads CSARESNSYEQYF. The CDR3 DNA sequence: TGCAGTGCTAGAGAATCTAACTCCTACGAGCAGTACTTC. The chain joins TRBV20-1 to TRBJ2-7, with D unresolved. Germline CDR1 is DFQATT and CDR2 is SNEGSKA (reference sequence). V was trimmed by 0 bases and J by 0 bases, leaving 6 bases between them. The CDR3 runs 13 residues.